The clone carrying this T cell receptor (beta chain) showed up just a few times. The data were obtained in a study of T-cell memory formation after mild COVID-19. TCRdb used MiXCR to reprocess the 5' RACE reads, holding one entry per CDR3 protein. The table records 290,000 or so distinct CDR3 sequences, just under 20% of them present only once. CDR3 length equals 15 residues. Per germline, CDR1 MGHRA and CDR2 YSYEKL. Trimming at V came to 4 bases and at J to 6 bases, leaving 6 bases not matched to a gene. This sequence was found in a man aged 18 to 29 who had mild COVID-19 (a few samples of this study predate the infection). Cell type and time point are not known. The sequencing sample was made of PBMCs or a T cell subset sorted from them (not recorded which). The V call is TRBV4-1, the J call TRBJ2-1; 10 nucleotides agree with TRBD1. The CDR3 loop is CASSLSGTGVNEQFF. CDR3 sequence (DNA): TGCGCCAGCAGCCTGAGTGGGACAGGGGTCAATGAGCAGTTCTTC.